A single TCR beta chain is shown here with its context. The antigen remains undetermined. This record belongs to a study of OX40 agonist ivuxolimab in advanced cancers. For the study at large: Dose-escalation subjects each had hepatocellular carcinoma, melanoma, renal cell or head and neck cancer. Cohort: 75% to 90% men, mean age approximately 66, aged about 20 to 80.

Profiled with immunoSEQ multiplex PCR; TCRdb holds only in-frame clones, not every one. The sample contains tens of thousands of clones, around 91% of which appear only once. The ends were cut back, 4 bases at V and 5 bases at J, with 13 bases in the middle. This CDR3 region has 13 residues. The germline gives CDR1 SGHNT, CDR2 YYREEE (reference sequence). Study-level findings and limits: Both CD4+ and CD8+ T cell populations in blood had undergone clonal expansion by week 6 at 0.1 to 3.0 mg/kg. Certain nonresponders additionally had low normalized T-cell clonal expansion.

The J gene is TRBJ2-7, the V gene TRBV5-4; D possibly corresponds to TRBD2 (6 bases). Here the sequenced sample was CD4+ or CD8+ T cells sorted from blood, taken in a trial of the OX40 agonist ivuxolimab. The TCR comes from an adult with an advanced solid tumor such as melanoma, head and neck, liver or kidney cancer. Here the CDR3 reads CASSPEGFDEQYF. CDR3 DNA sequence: TGTGCCAGCAGCCCGGAGGGGTTCGACGAGCAGTACTTC.